This T cell receptor beta chain stems from a study of beta chain features in type 1 diabetes. Across the whole study: The patients were much like the healthy donors in age, gender and cell yields. Whole-study findings and limits: Type 1 diabetes patients had moderately but significantly shorter TCRB CDR3s in all four CD4+ subsets. A greater similarity of naive, central memory and Treg TCRB repertoires was seen among patients than among healthy donors.

Cells sorted by CD45RO/CCR7/CD25/CD127/CD95/CD27 comprised CD4+ naive, central memory, regulatory and stem cell-like memory cells. The authors obtained over 98% purity in all sorted populations. V gave up 6 bases and J gave up 5 bases; unmatched junction bases: 6. Germline V gene lookup returns CDR1 SGHTA and CDR2 FQGNSA. The CDR3 extends over 14 amino acids. Isolated RNA was reverse transcribed in full, so expressed TCRB transcripts were sequenced. Produced via immunoSEQ multiplex PCR; TCRdb's table is partial and in-frame only. There are 640,000 or so clones in the sample; more than 13% occur only once, and 0.04% lies in the top ten. Notes on this clone: Antigen specificity is unknown.

The source of this sequence is a young man with type 1 diabetes. V is TRBV7-2 and J is TRBJ1-2, with 10 positions matching TRBD1. Sequencing was carried out using naive CD4+ T cells from blood. CDR3 nucleotide sequence: TGTGCCAGCAGGGAGGACAGGGGGATATATGGCTACACCTTC. Translated, it gives CASREDRGIYGYTF.